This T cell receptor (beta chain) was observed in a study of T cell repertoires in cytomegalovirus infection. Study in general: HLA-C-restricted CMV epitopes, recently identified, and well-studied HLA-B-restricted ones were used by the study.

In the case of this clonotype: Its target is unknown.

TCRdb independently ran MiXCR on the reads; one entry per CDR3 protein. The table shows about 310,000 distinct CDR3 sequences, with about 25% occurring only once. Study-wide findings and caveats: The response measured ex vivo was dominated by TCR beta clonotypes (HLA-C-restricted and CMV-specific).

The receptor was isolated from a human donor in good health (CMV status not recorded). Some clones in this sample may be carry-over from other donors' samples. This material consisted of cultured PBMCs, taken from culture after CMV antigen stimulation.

CDR3 loop: CASSLFGQGTYGYTF. The CDR3, as DNA: TGTGCCAGCAGTTTATTCGGCCAGGGTACCTATGGCTACACCTTC. The chain has TRBV27 and TRBJ1-2, with D possibly matching TRBD1 (5 bases). Trimming pared 1 base from V and 4 bases from J, leaving 13 bases between. The CDR3 is made up of 15 amino acids. Per the germline V gene, CDR1 is MNHEY and CDR2 is SMNVEV (reference sequence).